This T cell receptor beta chain was profiled in a study of blood T cells in healthy people across ages. Comments on this clonotype: Its antigen is currently unknown.

Study findings and constraints: Diversity estimates from one million T cells were considered underestimates. Donor CMV status, an unknown factor, possibly confounded changes in expanded clonotypes.

Sample-barcoded 5' priming and a J-beta primer mix drove a second PCR of 7 to 11 cycles. Per-sample output comprised a minimum of 2.5 million paired-end reads containing CDR3. One entry per CDR3 protein, called by TCRdb with MiXCR from the 5' RACE reads. Of hundreds of thousands of distinct CDR3 sequences listed, approximately 49% are singletons. Input material: blood. The TCR originated in a woman aged 55-70 years in good health.

CDR3 sequence reads: CASIPLAGLYNEQFF. In nucleotides, the CDR3 is TGCGCCAGCATCCCCCTAGCGGGGCTGTACAATGAGCAGTTCTTC. The J gene is TRBJ2-1, the V gene TRBV5-1, with 9 positions matching TRBD2. V shed 6 bases and J 4 bases; nucleotides not matched to a gene: 8. The CDR3 sequence is 15 residues long. The germline gives CDR1 SGHRS, CDR2 YFSETQ. The variable domain in full, with the rest retrieved from reference TRBV5-1 and TRBJ2-1, is KAGVTQTPRYLIKTRGQQVTLSCSPISGHRSVSWYQQTPGQGLQFLFEYFSETQRNKGNFPGRFSGRQFSNSRSEMNVSTLELGDSALYLCASIPLAGLYNEQFFGPGTRLTVL.